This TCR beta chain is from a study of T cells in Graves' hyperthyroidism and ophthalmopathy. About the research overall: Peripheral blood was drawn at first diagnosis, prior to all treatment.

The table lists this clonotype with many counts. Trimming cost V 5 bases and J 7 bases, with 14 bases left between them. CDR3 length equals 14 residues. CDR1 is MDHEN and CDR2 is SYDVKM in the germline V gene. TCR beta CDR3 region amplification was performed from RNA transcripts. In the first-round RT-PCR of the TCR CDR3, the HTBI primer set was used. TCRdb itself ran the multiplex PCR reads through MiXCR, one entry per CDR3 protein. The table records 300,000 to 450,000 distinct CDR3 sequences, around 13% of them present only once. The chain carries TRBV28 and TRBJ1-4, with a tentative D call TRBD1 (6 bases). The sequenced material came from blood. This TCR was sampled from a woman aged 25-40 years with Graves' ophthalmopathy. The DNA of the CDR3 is TGTGCCAGCAGTCCGACAGGAGAAGGTGAAAAACTGTTTTTT. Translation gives CASSPTGEGEKLFF.